The T cell receptor beta chain under discussion was sequenced for a study of control samples from healthy donors and cancer patients. Method: immunoSEQ multiplex PCR; TCRdb's copy keeps in-frame clones and lacks some. This sample has more than 60,000 clones, with 85% to 90% found just once. The sequencing sample was made of PBMCs. This receptor was identified in a man in his fifties or sixties with colorectal cancer.

This CDR3 reads CAWSWGTAYGYTF. As DNA, the CDR3 is TGTGCCTGGTCGTGGGGGACGGCCTATGGCTACACCTTC. The V gene is TRBV30, the J gene TRBJ1-2, with a weak D call TRBD1 (5 bases). CDR3 length: 13 amino acids. Germline values: CDR1 GTSNPN, CDR2 SVGIG (reference sequence). Trimming removed 5 bases at V and 4 bases at J, with 14 bases between.